This entry is about one TCR beta chain. Its antigen is not identified. Each CDR3 protein gets one entry in TCRdb, which reprocessed the 5' RACE reads and gives no DNA. There are about 260,000 distinct CDR3 sequences in the sample, with about 4.2% held by the top ten. This CDR3 is built from 12 residues. Germline values: CDR1 LNHNV, CDR2 YYDKDF (reference sequence). These data originate in a study of T cells expressing NK-cell markers. Overall study: With respect to HCMV, most of the eight sequenced donors were seropositive, and one was seronegative. Study conclusions and caveats: Similarly, these clonotypes led the CD3+CD56-NKG2C+ fraction as well in four donors.

The sequencing sample was made of blood T cells: a sorted CD56 or NKG2C T cell subset, CD4+ or CD8+ T cells, or bulk PBMC T cells (not recorded which). J is TRBJ2-1 and V is TRBV15; TCRdb lists TRBD2, though no DNA is available to test this call. The clonotype originates from a woman aged 18 to 75 in good health. CDR3 in amino acids: CATGTSKNEQFF.